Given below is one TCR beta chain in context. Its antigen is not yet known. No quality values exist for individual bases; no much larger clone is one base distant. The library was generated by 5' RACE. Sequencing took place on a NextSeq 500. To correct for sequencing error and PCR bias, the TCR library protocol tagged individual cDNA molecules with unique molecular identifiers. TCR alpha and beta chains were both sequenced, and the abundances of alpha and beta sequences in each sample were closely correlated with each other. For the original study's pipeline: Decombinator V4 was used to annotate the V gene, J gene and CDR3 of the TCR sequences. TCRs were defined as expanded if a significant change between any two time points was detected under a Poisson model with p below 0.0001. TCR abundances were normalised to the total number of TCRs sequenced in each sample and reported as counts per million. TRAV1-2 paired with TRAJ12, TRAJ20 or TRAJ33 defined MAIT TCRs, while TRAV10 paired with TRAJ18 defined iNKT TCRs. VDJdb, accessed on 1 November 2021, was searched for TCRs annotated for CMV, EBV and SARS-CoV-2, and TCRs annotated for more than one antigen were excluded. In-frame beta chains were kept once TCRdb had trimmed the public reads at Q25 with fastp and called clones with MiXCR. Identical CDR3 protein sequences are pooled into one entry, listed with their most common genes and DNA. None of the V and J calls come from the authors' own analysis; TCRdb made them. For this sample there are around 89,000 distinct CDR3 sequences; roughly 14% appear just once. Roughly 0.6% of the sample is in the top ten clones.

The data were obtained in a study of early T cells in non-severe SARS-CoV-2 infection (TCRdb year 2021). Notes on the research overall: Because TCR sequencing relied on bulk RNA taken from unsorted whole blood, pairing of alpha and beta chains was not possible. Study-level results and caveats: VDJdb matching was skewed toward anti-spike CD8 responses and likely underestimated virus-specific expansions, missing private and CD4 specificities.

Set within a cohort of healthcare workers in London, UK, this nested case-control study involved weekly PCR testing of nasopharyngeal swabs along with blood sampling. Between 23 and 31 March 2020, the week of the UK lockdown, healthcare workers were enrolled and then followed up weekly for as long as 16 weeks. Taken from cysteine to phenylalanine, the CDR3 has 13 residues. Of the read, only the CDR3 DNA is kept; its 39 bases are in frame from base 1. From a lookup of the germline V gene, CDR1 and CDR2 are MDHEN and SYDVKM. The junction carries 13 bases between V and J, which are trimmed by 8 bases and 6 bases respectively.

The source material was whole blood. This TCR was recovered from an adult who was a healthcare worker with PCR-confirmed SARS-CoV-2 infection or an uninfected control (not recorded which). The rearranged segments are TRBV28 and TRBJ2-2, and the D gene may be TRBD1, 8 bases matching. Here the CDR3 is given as CASGTGGAGELFF. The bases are TGTGCCAGCGGAACAGGGGGGGCCGGGGAGCTGTTTTTT.